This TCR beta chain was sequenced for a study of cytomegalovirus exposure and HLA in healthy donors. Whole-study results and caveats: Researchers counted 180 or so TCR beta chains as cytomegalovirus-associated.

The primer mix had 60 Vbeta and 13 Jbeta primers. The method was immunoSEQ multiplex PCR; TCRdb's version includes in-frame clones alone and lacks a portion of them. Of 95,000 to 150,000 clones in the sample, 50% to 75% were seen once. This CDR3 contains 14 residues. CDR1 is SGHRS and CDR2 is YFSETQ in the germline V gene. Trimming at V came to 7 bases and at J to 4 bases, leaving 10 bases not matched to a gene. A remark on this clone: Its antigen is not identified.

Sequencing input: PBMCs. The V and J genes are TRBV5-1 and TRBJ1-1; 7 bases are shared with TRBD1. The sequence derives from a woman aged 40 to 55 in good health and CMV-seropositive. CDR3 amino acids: CASFSSGGGTEAFF. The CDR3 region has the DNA TGCGCCAGCTTCTCTTCAGGGGGAGGCACTGAAGCTTTCTTT.